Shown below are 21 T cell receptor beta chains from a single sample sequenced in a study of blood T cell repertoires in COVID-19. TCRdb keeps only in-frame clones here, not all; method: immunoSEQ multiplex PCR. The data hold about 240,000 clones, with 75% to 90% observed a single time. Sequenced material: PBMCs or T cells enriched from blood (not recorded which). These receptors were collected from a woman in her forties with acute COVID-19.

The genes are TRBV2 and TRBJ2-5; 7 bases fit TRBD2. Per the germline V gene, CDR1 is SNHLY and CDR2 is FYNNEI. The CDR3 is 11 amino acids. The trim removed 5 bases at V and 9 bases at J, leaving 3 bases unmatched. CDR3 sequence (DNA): TGTGCCAGCAGTCTGGGGGGGTCCCAGTACTTC. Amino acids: CASSLGGSQYF.

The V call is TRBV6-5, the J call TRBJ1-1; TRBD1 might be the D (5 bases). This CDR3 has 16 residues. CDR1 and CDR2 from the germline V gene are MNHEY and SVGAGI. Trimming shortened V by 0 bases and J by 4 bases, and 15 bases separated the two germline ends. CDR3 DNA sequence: TGTGCCAGCAGTTACTCGAGGTCGTGGGGGGGCACTGAAGCTTTCTTT. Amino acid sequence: CASSYSRSWGGTEAFF.

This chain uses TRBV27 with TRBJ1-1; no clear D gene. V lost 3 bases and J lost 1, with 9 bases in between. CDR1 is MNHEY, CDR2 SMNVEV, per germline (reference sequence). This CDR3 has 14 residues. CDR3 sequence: CASSFRGSNTEAFF. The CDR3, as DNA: TGTGCCAGCAGTTTCCGGGGTTCGAACACTGAAGCTTTCTTT.

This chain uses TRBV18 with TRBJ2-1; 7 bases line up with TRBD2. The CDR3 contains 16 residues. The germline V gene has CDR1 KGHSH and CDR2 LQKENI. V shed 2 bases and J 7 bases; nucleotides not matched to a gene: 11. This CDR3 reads CASSPILGLQLNEQFF. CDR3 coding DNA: TGTGCCAGCTCACCAATTCTGGGACTACAGCTAAATGAGCAGTTCTTC.

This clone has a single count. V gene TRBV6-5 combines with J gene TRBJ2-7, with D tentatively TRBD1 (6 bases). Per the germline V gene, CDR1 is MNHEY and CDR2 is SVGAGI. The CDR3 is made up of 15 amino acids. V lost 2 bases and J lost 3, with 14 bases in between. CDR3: CASSYTRDMGYEQYF. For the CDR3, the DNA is TGTGCCAGCAGTTACACCAGGGACATGGGCTACGAGCAGTACTTC.

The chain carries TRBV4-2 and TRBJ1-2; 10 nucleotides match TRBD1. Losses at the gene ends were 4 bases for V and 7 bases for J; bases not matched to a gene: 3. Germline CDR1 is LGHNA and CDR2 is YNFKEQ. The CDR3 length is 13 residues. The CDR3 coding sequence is TGTGCCAGCAGCCCCGGACAGGGGGGTGGCTACACCTTC. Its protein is CASSPGQGGGYTF.

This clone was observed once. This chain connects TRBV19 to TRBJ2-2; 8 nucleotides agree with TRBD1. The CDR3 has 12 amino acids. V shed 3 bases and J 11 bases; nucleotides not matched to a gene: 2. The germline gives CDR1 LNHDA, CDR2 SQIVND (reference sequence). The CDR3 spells CASSIGQGELFF. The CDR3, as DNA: TGTGCCAGTAGTATTGGACAGGGTGAGCTGTTTTTT.

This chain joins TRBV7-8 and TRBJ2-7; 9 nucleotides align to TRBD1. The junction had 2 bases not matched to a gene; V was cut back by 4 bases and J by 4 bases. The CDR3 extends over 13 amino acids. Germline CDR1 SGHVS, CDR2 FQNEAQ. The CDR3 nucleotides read TGTGCCAGCAGCTCCGGGACAGGGTACGAGCAGTACTTC. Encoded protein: CASSSGTGYEQYF.

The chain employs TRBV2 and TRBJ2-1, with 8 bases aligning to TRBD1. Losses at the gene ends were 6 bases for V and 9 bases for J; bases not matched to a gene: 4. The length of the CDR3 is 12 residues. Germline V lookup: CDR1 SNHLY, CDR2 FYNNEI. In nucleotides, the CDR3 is TGTGCCAGCAGGGAGACAGGGGTTGAGCAGTTCTTC. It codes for CASRETGVEQFF.

CDR3 sequence: CATGTSGVGAYNEQFF. CDR3 sequence (DNA): TGTGCAACCGGGACTAGCGGGGTGGGGGCCTACAATGAGCAGTTCTTC. This sequence joins TRBV7-9 and TRBJ2-1; 13 bases fit TRBD2. The CDR3 is made up of 16 amino acids. Germline V lookup: CDR1 SEHNR, CDR2 FQNEAQ (reference sequence).

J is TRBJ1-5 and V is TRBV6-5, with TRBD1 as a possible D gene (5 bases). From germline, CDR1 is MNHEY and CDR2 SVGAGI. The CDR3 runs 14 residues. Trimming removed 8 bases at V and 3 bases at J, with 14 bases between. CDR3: CASGRQGPNQPQHF. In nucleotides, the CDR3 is TGTGCCAGCGGAAGGCAGGGCCCCAATCAGCCCCAGCATTTT.

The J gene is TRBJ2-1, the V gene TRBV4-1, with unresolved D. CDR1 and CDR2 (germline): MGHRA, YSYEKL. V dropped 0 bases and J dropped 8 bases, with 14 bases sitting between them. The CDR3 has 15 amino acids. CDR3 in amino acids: CASSQDPRSKDEQFF. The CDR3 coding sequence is TGCGCCAGCAGCCAAGACCCTAGGAGTAAGGATGAGCAGTTCTTC.

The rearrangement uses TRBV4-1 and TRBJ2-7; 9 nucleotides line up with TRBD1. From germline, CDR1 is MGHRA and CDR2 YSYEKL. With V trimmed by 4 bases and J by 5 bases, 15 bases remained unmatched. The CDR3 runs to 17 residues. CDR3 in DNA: TGCGCCAGCAGCCTAGGACGCCCGGGACAGGGCTTTCACGAGCAGTACTTC. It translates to CASSLGRPGQGFHEQYF.

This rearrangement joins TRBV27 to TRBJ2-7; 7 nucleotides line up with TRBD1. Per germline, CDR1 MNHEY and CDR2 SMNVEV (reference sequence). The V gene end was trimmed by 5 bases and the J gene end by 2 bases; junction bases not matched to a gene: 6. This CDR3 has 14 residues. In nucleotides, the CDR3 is TGTGCCAGCAGTCCCCGACAGGGTGCCTACGAGCAGTACTTC. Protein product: CASSPRQGAYEQYF.

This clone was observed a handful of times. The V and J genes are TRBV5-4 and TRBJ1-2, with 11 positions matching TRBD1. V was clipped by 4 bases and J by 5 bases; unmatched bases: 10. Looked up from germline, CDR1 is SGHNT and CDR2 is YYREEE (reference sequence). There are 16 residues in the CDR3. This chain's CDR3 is CASSRTGTGGRYGYTF. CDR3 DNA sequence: TGTGCCAGCAGCCGAACCGGGACAGGGGGAAGGTATGGCTACACCTTC.

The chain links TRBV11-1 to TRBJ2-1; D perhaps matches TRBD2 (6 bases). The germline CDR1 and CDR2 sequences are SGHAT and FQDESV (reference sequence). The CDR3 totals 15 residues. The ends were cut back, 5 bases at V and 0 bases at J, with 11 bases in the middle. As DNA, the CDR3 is TGTGCCAGCAGCAGCGGGCCCCTCTCCTACAATGAGCAGTTCTTC. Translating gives CASSSGPLSYNEQFF.

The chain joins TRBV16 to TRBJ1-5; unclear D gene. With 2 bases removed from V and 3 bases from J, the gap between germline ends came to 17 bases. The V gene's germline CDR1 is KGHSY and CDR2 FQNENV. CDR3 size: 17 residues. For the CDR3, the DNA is TGTGCCAGCAGCCAAACTCTTCCTCGAGGTAACAATCAGCCCCAGCATTTT. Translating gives CASSQTLPRGNNQPQHF. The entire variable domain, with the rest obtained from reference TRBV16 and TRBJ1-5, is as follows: GEEVAQTPKHLVRGEGQKAKLYCAPIKGHSYVFWYQQVLKNEFKFLISFQNENVFDETGMPKERFSAKCLPNSPCSLEIQATKLEDSAVYFCASSQTLPRGNNQPQHFGDGTRLSIL.

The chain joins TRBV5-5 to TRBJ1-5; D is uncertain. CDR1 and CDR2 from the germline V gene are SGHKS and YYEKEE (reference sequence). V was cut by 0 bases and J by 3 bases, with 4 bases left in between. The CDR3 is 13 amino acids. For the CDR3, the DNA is TGTGCCAGCAGCTTGGCCAACAATCAGCCCCAGCATTTT. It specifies CASSLANNQPQHF.

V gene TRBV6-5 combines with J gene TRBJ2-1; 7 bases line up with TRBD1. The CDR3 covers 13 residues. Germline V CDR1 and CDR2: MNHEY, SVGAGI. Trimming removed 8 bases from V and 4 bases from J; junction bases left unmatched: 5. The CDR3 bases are TGTGCCAGCGATAGGACAGGTTACAATGAGCAGTTCTTC. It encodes CASDRTGYNEQFF.

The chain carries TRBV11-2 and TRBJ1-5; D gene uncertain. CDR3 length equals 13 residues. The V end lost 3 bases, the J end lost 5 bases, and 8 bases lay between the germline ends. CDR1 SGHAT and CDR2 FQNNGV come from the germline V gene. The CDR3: CASSFQRDQPQHF. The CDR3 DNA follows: TGTGCCAGCAGCTTTCAGAGGGATCAGCCCCAGCATTTT.

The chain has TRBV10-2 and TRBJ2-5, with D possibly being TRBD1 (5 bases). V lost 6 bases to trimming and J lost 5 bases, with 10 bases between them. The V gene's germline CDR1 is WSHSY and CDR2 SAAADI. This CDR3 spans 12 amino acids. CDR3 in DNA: TGCGCCAGCAGGCAGGGATCGGAGACCCAGTACTTC. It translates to CASRQGSETQYF.